This T cell receptor beta chain is drawn from a study of T cell responses to AZD1222 COVID-19 vaccine. At the level of the study: Combined were second doses at about 4 or about 12 weeks.

Clones were sequenced by immunoSEQ multiplex PCR, and TCRdb holds only the in-frame ones, with some missing. Here the sample spans some 50,000 clones, approximately 86% being singletons. Notes on this clone: Its antigen is as yet unknown.

The CDR3 consists of 13 residues. Per the germline V gene, CDR1 is MDHEN and CDR2 is SYDVKM. Trimming removed 5 bases from V and 8 bases from J, with 13 bases in between. Study results and caveats: Among the donors, most were white British and more were female, and clonal diversity was possibly underestimated. Only five or six individuals given AZD1222 were seropositive at baseline. Repertoires were obtained only post-peak T cell response.

The sequence came from an adult in good health. The chain joins TRBV28 to TRBJ2-1; D gene ambiguous. The sequencing used peripheral blood, collected on day 0 of AZD1222 vaccination. The CDR3 DNA reads as TGTGCCAGCAGTCCTACCCGAATCGATGAGCAGTTCTTC. This sequence encodes CASSPTRIDEQFF.